This T cell receptor (beta chain) is drawn from a study of Ad26.COV2.S vaccination and SARS-CoV-2 variants. The treatment here: over 15 received Ad26.COV2.S at low or high dose, single or two shots; roughly five received placebo; per-sample allocation not given. Day 63 after the first vaccine or placebo injection was the time point for sampling. This table comes from immunoSEQ multiplex PCR, and its TCRdb copy is limited to in-frame clones, with some not included. The sample includes fewer than 500,000 clones, 90% of them seen just once. The CDR3 sequence is 15 residues long. Deletions cut 6 bases from V and 0 bases from J, with 14 bases between. Germline V gene data show CDR1 as SGHTA and CDR2 as FQGTGA.

The source of this sequence is a person aged 18-65 years who received the Ad26.COV2.S COVID-19 vaccine or a placebo. The genes are TRBV7-3 and TRBJ1-1; D is undetermined. The specimen comprised peripheral blood, sampled in a trial of Ad26.COV2.S vaccine versus placebo. Written as DNA, the CDR3 is TGTGCCAGCAGACATCCACGGATGATGAACACTGAAGCTTTCTTT. This sequence encodes CASRHPRMMNTEAFF.